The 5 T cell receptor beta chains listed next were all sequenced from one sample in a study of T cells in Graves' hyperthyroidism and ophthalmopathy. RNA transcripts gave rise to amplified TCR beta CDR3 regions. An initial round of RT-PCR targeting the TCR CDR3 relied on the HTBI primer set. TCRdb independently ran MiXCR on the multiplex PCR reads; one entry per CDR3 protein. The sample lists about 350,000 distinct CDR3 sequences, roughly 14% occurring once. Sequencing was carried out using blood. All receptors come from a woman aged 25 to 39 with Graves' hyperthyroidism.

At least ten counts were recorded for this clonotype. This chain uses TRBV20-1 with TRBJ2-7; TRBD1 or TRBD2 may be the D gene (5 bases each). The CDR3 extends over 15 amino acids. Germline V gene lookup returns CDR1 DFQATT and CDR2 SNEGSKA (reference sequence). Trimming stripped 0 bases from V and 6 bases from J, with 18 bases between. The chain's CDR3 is CSARDPREFLGEQYF. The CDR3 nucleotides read TGCAGTGCTAGAGACCCCAGGGAGTTCTTAGGCGAGCAGTACTTC.

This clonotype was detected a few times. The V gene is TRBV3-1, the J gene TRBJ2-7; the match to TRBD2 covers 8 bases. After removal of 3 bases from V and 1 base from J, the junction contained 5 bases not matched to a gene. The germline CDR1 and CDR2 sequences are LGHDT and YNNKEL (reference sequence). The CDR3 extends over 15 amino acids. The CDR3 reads CASSHGGLGSYEQYF. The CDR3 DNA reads TGTGCCAGCAGCCACGGGGGACTAGGGTCCTACGAGCAGTACTTC.

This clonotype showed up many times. In nucleotides, the CDR3 is TGTGCCAGCAGCCTACTAGCGGGAGGGAAGGATACGCAGTATTTT. Translating gives CASSLLAGGKDTQYF. The rearrangement links TRBV7-3 to TRBJ2-3; 13 bases align to TRBD2. The V segment lost 5 bases and the J segment 6 bases; nucleotides outside the gene matches: 5. The CDR3 runs to 15 residues. Germline loops: CDR1 SGHTA, CDR2 FQGTGA.

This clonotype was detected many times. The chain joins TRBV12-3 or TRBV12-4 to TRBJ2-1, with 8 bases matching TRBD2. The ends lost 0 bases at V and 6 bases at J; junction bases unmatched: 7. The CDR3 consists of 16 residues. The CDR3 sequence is CASSLARAGGGNEQFF. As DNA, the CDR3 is TGTGCCAGCAGTTTAGCGCGGGCGGGAGGAGGCAATGAGCAGTTCTTC.

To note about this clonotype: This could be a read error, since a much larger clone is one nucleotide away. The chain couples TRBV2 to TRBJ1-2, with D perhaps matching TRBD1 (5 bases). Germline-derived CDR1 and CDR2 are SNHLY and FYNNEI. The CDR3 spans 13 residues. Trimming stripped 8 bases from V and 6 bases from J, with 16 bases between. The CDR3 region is CASGYDGANGYTF. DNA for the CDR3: TGTGCCAGCGGGTACGACGGGGCGAATGGCTACACCTTC. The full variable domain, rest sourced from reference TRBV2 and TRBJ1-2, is EPEVTQTPSHQVTQMGQEVILRCVPISNHLYFYWYRQILGQKVEFLVSFYNNEISEKSEIFDDQFSVERPDGSNFTLKIRSTKLEDSAMYFCASGYDGANGYTFGSGTRLTVV.